The source of this TCR beta chain is a study of T cell repertoires in cytomegalovirus infection. Study in general: It can be stated that public TCR beta signatures indicated CMV infection as well as a matching HLA type. Regarding the study as a whole: What dominated the ex vivo response were HLA-C-restricted CMV-specific TCR beta clonotypes. Summed frequency of shared TCR beta families picked out CMV carriers who also had the relevant HLA.

TCRdb reprocessed the reads via MiXCR and lists one record per CDR3 protein. The sample shows about 300,000 distinct CDR3 sequences, about 25% of them seen only once. Worth noting for this clonotype: Its antigen remains unknown.

This CDR3 spans 12 amino acids. The V end lost 6 bases, the J end lost 6 bases, and 10 bases lay between the germline ends. Per germline, CDR1 MNHEY and CDR2 SVGEGT. The TCR sequence derives from a human donor in good health (CMV status not recorded). Some clones in this sample may be carry-over from other donors' samples. The chain has TRBV6-2 or TRBV6-3 and TRBJ2-3; D not resolved. Input material: PBMCs. The DNA for the CDR3 is TGTGCCAGCAGAACTTCTACGGATACGCAGTATTTT. Protein: CASRTSTDTQYF.